The 20 T cell receptor beta chains given below trace back to one sample, sequenced in a study of T cell changes during pregnancy in multiple sclerosis. Data came from immunoSEQ multiplex PCR; TCRdb stores just in-frame clones and leaves some out. The top ten hold 4.5% to 7% of the sample, which has some 19,000 clones, 88% seen once. Sequencing used CD8+ T cells from peripheral blood mononuclear cells, obtained after pregnancy. Every receptor here comes from a female donor in good health, enrolled as a control in a pregnancy study.

The chain uses TRBV7-2 and TRBJ2-7, with D hard to call. The length of the CDR3 is 12 residues. Germline assignment: CDR1 SGHTA and CDR2 FQGNSA. Trimming took 4 bases from V and 5 from J, leaving 9 bases between them. CDR3 nucleotide sequence: TGTGCCAGCAGCTCCTGGAGCGACGAGCAGTACTTC. This translates into CASSSWSDEQYF.

The gene calls are TRBV7-3 and TRBJ2-7; maybe TRBD1 (6 bases). The V end was cut by 3 bases, the J end by 7 bases, with 13 bases between. The germline CDR1 and CDR2 sequences are SGHTA and FQGTGA. The CDR3 runs to 13 residues. The CDR3 reads CASSLPGVEEQYF. The CDR3 region has the DNA TGTGCCAGCAGCTTGCCAGGGGTAGAGGAGCAGTACTTC.

This chain uses TRBV5-1 with TRBJ2-6; maybe TRBD2 (6 bases). V was pared by 3 bases and J by 0 bases, with 22 bases between. Per the germline V gene, CDR1 is SGHRS and CDR2 is YFSETQ. The CDR3 loop spans 20 amino acids. CDR3: CASSSSVQSSLNSGANVLTF. The CDR3 DNA reads as TGCGCCAGCAGCTCTAGCGTGCAGTCGAGCCTGAACTCTGGGGCCAACGTCCTGACTTTC.

This clone was seen only a few times. J is TRBJ1-1 and V is TRBV6-6, with 7 bases that match TRBD1. This CDR3 is 14 amino acids long. The germline V gene encodes CDR1 MNHNY and CDR2 SVGAGI (reference sequence). The trim removed 7 bases at V and 1 base at J, leaving 6 bases unmatched. The CDR3 reads CASTNTGANTEAFF. Written as DNA, the CDR3 is TGTGCCAGCACTAATACAGGGGCGAACACTGAAGCTTTCTTT.

The rearrangement uses TRBV28 and TRBJ1-2, with D maybe TRBD1 (5 bases). Germline-derived CDR1 and CDR2 are MDHEN and SYDVKM. The ends were cut back, 5 bases at V and 4 bases at J, with 11 bases in the middle. The CDR3 is 13 amino acids. CDR3: CASSPVGAYGYTF. The DNA for the CDR3 is TGTGCCAGCAGTCCGGTTGGGGCCTATGGCTACACCTTC.

The J gene is TRBJ2-1, the V gene TRBV5-1; weak D call: TRBD2 (5 bases). The CDR3 loop spans 14 amino acids. Germline CDR1 SGHRS, CDR2 YFSETQ. The germline V and J ends were trimmed by 2 bases and 2 bases, with 8 bases remaining between them. In nucleotides, the CDR3 is TGCGCCAGCAGCTTTCCGGAGGCCTACAATGAGCAGTTCTTC. Protein product: CASSFPEAYNEQFF.

The chain couples TRBV19 to TRBJ2-1; 11 bases are a match to TRBD2. The J segment lost 9 bases and the V segment lost 4 bases, leaving 8 bases of the junction unmatched. The CDR3 is 15 residues long. Germline loops: CDR1 LNHDA, CDR2 SQIVND (reference sequence). CDR3 loop: CASSNLAGGDREQFF. Here the CDR3 DNA reads TGTGCCAGTAGTAACCTAGCGGGGGGAGATCGTGAGCAGTTCTTC.

J is TRBJ1-1 and V is TRBV6-5; 9 bases fit TRBD1. The CDR3 is 14 amino acids. Trimming removed 8 bases from V and 1 base from J; junction bases left unmatched: 5. Germline V lookup: CDR1 MNHEY, CDR2 SVGAGI. In DNA form, the CDR3 reads TGTGCCAGCCGGAGGGACAGGGAGAACACTGAAGCTTTCTTT. Translating it yields CASRRDRENTEAFF.

The chain's CDR3 is CASSQDPNGGSIGELFF. CDR3 nucleotides: TGTGCCAGCAGCCAAGACCCAAACGGGGGGTCCATAGGGGAGCTGTTTTTT. The chain combines TRBV4-2 with TRBJ2-2; 7 nucleotides agree with TRBD2. Germline CDR1 is LGHNA and CDR2 is YNFKEQ. CDR3 length equals 17 residues. The J segment lost 8 bases and the V segment lost 0 bases, leaving 12 bases of the junction unmatched.

V is TRBV9 and J is TRBJ1-5; D may be TRBD1 (5 bases). Germline-derived CDR1 and CDR2 are SGDLS and YYNGEE. V gave up 0 bases and J gave up 0 bases, with 28 bases separating them. CDR3 size: 22 residues. CDR3 DNA: TGTGCCAGCAGCGTAGTGCCTTGGAGGGGAGGTCCGGCGAGAGATAGCAATCAGCCCCAGCATTTT. Amino acids: CASSVVPWRGGPARDSNQPQHF.

The genes are TRBV27 and TRBJ2-2, with 15 bases that match TRBD2. The trim removed 4 bases at V and 7 bases at J, leaving 10 bases unmatched. CDR3 size: 18 residues. The germline V gene encodes CDR1 MNHEY and CDR2 SMNVEV (reference sequence). The CDR3: CASSSIDGLAGGDGELFF. CDR3 sequence (DNA): TGTGCCAGCAGTTCCATCGACGGACTAGCGGGGGGGGACGGGGAGCTGTTTTTT.

This chain uses TRBV6-1 with TRBJ2-1; a possible D gene is TRBD1 (6 bases). Trimming removed 1 base from V and 2 bases from J, with 15 bases in between. Germline CDR1 MNHNS, CDR2 SASEGT. There are 17 residues in the CDR3. The CDR3 bases are TGTGCCAGCAGTGAAGATCACAGGGTGATCCCCTACAATGAGCAGTTCTTC. Translating gives CASSEDHRVIPYNEQFF.

The rearrangement joins TRBV6-5 to TRBJ2-7; 9 bases agree with TRBD2. There are 14 residues in the CDR3. Trimming cost V 6 bases and J 1 base; bases outside gene matches: 4. Looked up from germline, CDR1 is MNHEY and CDR2 is SVGAGI. Written as DNA, the CDR3 is TGTGCCAGCAGCCTAGCGGGACTTTCCTACGAGCAGTACTTC. This translates into CASSLAGLSYEQYF.

V and J are TRBV7-9 and TRBJ2-5, with D perhaps matching TRBD2 (7 bases). The CDR3 runs 14 residues. V lost 4 bases and J 2 bases, leaving 11 bases between the germline ends. The germline gives CDR1 SEHNR, CDR2 FQNEAQ (reference sequence). CDR3 amino acids: CASSSKGGQETQYF. Written as DNA, the CDR3 is TGTGCCAGCAGCTCGAAGGGGGGGCAAGAGACCCAGTACTTC.

CDR3 sequence reads: CASSVTGGADNEQFF. The CDR3 DNA sequence: TGTGCCAGCAGCGTGACAGGGGGCGCGGACAATGAGCAGTTCTTC. The chain links TRBV7-3 to TRBJ2-1; 10 nucleotides agree with TRBD1. J gave up 5 bases and V 5 bases, and 6 bases lay outside the gene matches. This CDR3 has 15 amino acids. Germline loops: CDR1 SGHTA, CDR2 FQGTGA.

The genes are TRBV29-1 and TRBJ2-7; D may be TRBD2 (6 bases). This CDR3 has 13 residues. CDR1 SQVTM and CDR2 ANQGSEA come from the germline V gene. Trimming removed 8 bases from V and 0 bases from J, with 14 bases in between. In DNA form, the CDR3 reads TGCAGCATCCCATCCGGGAGCTCCTACGAGCAGTACTTC. Translated: CSIPSGSSYEQYF.

The CDR3: CASRKSGGAYNEQFF. CDR3 DNA sequence: TGTGCCAGCAGAAAGAGCGGGGGGGCCTACAATGAGCAGTTCTTC. The genes are TRBV14 and TRBJ2-1; 10 bases line up with TRBD2. The CDR3 is made up of 15 amino acids. Germline lookup yields CDR1 SGHDN and CDR2 FVKESK. V lost 6 bases and J lost 2; bases outside the gene matches: 4.

The chain couples TRBV7-2 to TRBJ1-1, with D perhaps matching TRBD1 (6 bases). The CDR3 is made up of 14 amino acids. Germline CDR1 and CDR2: SGHTA and FQGNSA. V lost 5 bases and J 2 bases, leaving 12 bases between the germline ends. CDR3 residues: CASSQRTENTEAFF. CDR3 nucleotides: TGTGCCAGCAGCCAGAGGACAGAAAACACTGAAGCTTTCTTT.

V is TRBV6-1 and J is TRBJ2-2; D unresolved. The CDR3 has 10 amino acids. V was trimmed by 10 bases and J by 4 bases, leaving 4 bases between them. Germline V gene lookup returns CDR1 MNHNS and CDR2 SASEGT. This CDR3 reads CATFTGELFF. The DNA of the CDR3 is TGTGCCACCTTCACCGGGGAGCTGTTTTTT.

The V and J genes are TRBV6-1 and TRBJ1-5; 8 bases align to TRBD1. The CDR3 runs 14 residues. The V and J ends lost 3 bases and 2 bases, in that order; junction bases with no gene match: 0. Germline V gene data show CDR1 as MNHNS and CDR2 as SASEGT. CDR3 residues: CASSETGGNQPQHF. CDR3 DNA sequence: TGTGCCAGCAGTGAGACAGGGGGCAATCAGCCCCAGCATTTT.